Given below is one TCR beta chain in context. Antigen: not known. This specimen comes from a study of EBV T-cell therapy then PD-1 blockade in nasopharyngeal carcinoma. This CDR3 region has 17 residues. V gave up 1 base and J gave up 0 bases; unmatched junction bases: 8. Germline CDR1 is MGHRA and CDR2 is YSYEKL. Assay: immunoSEQ multiplex PCR; the TCRdb copy retains only in-frame clones and omits some. The repertoire holds 15,000 or so clones, with roughly 84% as singletons. Treatment here: AdE1-LMPpoly-expanded autologous EBV-specific T-cell therapy followed by anti-PD-1 nivolumab. The chain couples TRBV4-1 to TRBJ2-7; 8 bases are shared with TRBD2. The sample here was CD8+ T cells from blood, taken at day 0 from a patient whose treatment included autologous EBV-specific T cells and nivolumab. This receptor was identified in a man aged 35-49 years with nasopharyngeal carcinoma. The CDR3 loop reads CASSQGLRGGSSYEQYF. The CDR3 region has the DNA TGCGCCAGCAGCCAAGGGCTACGCGGGGGGTCCTCCTACGAGCAGTACTTC.